This T cell receptor (beta chain) was sequenced in a study of blood T cell repertoires in COVID-19. Study-level information: Spain, Italy and the United States supplied samples that represented acute and convalescent COVID-19. The analysed material was cDNA or gDNA that came from T cells, B-cell-depleted T cells, or PBMCs.

Participants came from roughly 25 US areas, aged roughly 18 to 89 years. Each participant's cohort was designated according to participant-reported clinical history. Sequencing used immunoSEQ multiplex PCR; TCRdb keeps in-frame clones, though not all of them. The repertoire holds roughly 250,000 clones, with 75% to 95% as singletons. V lost 4 bases and J lost 6, with 13 bases in between. This CDR3 contains 13 residues. Germline V gene data show CDR1 as MNHEY and CDR2 as SVGAGI. The sequenced sample was PBMCs or T cells enriched from blood (not recorded which). The source of this sequence is a woman aged 18-29 years who had recovered from COVID-19. The chain recombines TRBV6-5 with TRBJ2-7, with TRBD1 as a possible D gene (6 bases). CDR3 coding DNA: TGTGCCAGCAGTTGGAACAGGGTGACCGAGCAGTACTTC. Translated, it gives CASSWNRVTEQYF.